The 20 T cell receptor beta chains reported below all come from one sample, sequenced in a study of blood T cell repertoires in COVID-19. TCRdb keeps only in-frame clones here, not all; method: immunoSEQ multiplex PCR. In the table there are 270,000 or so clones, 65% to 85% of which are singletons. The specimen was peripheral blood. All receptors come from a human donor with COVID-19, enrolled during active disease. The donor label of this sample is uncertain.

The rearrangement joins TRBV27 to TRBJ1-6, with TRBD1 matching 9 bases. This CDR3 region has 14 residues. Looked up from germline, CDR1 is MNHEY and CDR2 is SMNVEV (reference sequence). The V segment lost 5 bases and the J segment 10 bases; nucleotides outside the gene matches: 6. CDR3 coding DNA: TGTGCCAGCAGTGAGGGGACAGGGAACTCACCCCTCCACTTT. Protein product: CASSEGTGNSPLHF.

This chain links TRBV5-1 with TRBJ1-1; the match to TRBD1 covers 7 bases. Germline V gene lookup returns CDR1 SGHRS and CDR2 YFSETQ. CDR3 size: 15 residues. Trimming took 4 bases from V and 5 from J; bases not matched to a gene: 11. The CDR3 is CASSLRVGDSTEAFF. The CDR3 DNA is TGCGCCAGCAGCCTGAGGGTGGGGGACAGTACTGAAGCTTTCTTT.

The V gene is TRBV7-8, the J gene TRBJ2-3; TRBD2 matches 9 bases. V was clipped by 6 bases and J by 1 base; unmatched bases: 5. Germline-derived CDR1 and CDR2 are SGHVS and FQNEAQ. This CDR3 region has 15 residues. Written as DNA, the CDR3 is TGTGCCAGCAGGTGGGCGGGAGGGGGCACAGATACGCAGTATTTT. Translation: CASRWAGGGTDTQYF.

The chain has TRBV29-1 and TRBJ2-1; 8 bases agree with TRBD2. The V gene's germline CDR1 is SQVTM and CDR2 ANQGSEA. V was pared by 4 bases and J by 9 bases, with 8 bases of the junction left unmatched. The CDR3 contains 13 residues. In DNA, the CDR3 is TGCAGCGTTGCGGGAGGGGGGGATACTGAGCAGTTCTTC. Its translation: CSVAGGGDTEQFF.

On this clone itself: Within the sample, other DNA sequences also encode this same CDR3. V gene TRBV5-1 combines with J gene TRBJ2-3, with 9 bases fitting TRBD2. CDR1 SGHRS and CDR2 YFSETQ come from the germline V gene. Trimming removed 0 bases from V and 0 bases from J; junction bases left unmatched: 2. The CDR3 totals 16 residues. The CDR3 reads CASSLGLADSTDTQYF. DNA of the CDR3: TGCGCCAGCAGCTTGGGACTAGCGGATAGCACAGATACGCAGTATTTT.

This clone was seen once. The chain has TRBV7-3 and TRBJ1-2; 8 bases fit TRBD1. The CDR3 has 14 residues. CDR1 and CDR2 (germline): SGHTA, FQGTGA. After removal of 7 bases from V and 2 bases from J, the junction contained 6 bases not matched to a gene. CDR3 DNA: TGTGCCAGCACCCTAAGGACAGGGAACTATGGCTACACCTTC. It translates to CASTLRTGNYGYTF.

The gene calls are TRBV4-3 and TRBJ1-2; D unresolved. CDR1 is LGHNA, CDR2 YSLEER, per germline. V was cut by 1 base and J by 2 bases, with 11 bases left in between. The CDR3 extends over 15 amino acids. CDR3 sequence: CASSQAAAGNYGYTF. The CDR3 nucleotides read TGCGCCAGCAGCCAAGCTGCTGCGGGGAACTATGGCTACACCTTC.

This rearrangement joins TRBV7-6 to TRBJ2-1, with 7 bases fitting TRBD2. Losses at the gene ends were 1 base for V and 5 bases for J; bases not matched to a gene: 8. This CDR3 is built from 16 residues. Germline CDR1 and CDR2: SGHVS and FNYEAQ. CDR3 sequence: CASSLGGGVIHNEQFF. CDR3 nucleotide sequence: TGTGCCAGCAGCTTAGGGGGGGGAGTAATCCACAATGAGCAGTTCTTC.

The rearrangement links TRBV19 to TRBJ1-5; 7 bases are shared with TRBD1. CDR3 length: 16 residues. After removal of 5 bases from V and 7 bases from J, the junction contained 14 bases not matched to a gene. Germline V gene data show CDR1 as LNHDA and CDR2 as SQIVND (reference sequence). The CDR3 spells CASSRTHRGGRQPQHF. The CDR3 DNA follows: TGTGCCAGTAGTCGCACCCACAGGGGAGGCAGGCAGCCCCAGCATTTT.

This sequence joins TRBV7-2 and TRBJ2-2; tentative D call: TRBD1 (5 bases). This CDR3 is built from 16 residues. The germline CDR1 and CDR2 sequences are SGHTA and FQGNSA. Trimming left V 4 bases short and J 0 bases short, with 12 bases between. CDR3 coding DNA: TGTGCCAGCAGCTCCTTCCCAGGGTCGAACACCGGGGAGCTGTTTTTT. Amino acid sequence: CASSSFPGSNTGELFF.

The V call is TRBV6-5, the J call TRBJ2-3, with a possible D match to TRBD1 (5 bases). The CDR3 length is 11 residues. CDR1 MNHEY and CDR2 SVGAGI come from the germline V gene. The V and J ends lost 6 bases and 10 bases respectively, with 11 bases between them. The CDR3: CASSLGAAQYF. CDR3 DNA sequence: TGTGCCAGCAGCCTAGGGGCTGCGCAGTATTTT.

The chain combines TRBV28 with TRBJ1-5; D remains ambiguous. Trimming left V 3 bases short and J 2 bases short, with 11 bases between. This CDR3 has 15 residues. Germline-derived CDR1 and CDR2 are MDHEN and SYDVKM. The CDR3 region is CASSFGGRGNQPQHF. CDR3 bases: TGTGCCAGCAGTTTCGGAGGACGGGGCAATCAGCCCCAGCATTTT.

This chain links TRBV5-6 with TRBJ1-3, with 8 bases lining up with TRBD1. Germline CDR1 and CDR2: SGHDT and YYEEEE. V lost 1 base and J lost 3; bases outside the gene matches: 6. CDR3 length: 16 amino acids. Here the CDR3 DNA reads TGTGCCAGCAGCTTGTTTCAGGGGGCCTTTGGAAACACCATATATTTT. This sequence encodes CASSLFQGAFGNTIYF.

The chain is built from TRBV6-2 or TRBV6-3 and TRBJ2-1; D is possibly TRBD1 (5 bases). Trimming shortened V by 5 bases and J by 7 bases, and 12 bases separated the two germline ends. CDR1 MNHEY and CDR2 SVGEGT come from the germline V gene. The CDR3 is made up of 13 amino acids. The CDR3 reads CASSASWTNEQFF. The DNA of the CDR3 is TGTGCCAGCAGTGCCTCATGGACAAATGAGCAGTTCTTC.

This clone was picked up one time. The CDR3: CASSPRPTGITYNEQFF. The CDR3 nucleotides read TGTGCCAGCAGCCCCAGACCGACAGGGATCACCTACAATGAGCAGTTCTTC. V usage is TRBV11-2 and J usage is TRBJ2-1, with 7 bases fitting TRBD1. The CDR3 is 17 residues long. V gave up 5 bases and J gave up 2 bases; unmatched junction bases: 12. The V gene's germline CDR1 is SGHAT and CDR2 FQNNGV.

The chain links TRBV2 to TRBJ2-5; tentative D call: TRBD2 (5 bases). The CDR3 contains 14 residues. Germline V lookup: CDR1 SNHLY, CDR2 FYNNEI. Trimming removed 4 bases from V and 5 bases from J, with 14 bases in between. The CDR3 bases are TGTGCCAGCAGTGGTAAGCCGGGGAAGGAGACCCAGTACTTC. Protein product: CASSGKPGKETQYF.

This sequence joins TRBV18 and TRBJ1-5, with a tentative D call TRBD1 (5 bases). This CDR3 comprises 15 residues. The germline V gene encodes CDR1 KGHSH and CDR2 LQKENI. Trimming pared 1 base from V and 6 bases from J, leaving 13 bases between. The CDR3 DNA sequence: TGTGCCAGCTCACCACTGGTTTCGGACACTCAGCCCCAGCATTTT. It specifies CASSPLVSDTQPQHF.

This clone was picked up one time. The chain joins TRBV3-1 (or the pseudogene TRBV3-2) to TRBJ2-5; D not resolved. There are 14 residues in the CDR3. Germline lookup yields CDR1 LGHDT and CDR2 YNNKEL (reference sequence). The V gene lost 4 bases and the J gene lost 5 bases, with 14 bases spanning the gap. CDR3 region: CASSPSHSEETQYF. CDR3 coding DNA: TGTGCCAGCAGCCCAAGCCACTCGGAGGAGACCCAGTACTTC.

The DNA of the CDR3 is TGTGCCAGCAGCTTGGGTCTAGCGGGAGGGAATGAATACGAGCAGTACTTC. As protein: CASSLGLAGGNEYEQYF. The chain couples TRBV5-8 to TRBJ2-7; 12 positions agree with TRBD2. The CDR3 is made up of 17 amino acids. Per the germline V gene, CDR1 is SGHTS and CDR2 is YDEGEE. J lost 4 bases, V lost 0 bases, and 8 bases had no gene match.

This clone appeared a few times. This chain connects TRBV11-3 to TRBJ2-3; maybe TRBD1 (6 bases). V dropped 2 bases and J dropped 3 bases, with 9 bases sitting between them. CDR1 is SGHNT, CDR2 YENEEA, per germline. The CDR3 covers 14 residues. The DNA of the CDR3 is TGTGCCAGCAGCTTAAATGGACAGACAGATACGCAGTATTTT. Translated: CASSLNGQTDTQYF.